Below are 26 T cell receptor beta chains sequenced from a single sample in a study of blood T cells in healthy people across ages. Primed by a sample-barcoded 5' primer and a J-beta primer mix, a second PCR proceeded for roughly 6 to 12 cycles. TCRdb fed the 5' RACE reads into MiXCR, producing one record per CDR3 protein. The table records about 970,000 distinct CDR3 sequences, roughly 51% of them present only once. Sequencing used blood. The receptors originated from a woman between 55 and 75 years old in good health.

There are a few counts of this clonotype. This chain links TRBV7-9 with TRBJ2-7; TRBD1 might be the D (6 bases). The CDR3 sequence is 19 residues long. With 2 bases removed from V and 1 base from J, the gap between germline ends came to 24 bases. Germline-derived CDR1 and CDR2 are SEHNR and FQNEAQ (reference sequence). The CDR3 protein is CASSLREGTPPLKSYEQYF. The CDR3, as DNA: TGTGCCAGCAGCTTAAGGGAAGGGACACCGCCTCTCAAATCCTACGAGCAGTACTTC.

J is TRBJ2-5 and V is TRBV5-1, with D perhaps matching TRBD1 (5 bases). With 2 bases removed from V and 1 base from J, the gap between germline ends came to 9 bases. Germline CDR1 and CDR2: SGHRS and YFSETQ. The CDR3 covers 14 residues. CDR3 sequence reads: CASSFYRRQETQYF. In DNA form, the CDR3 reads TGCGCCAGCAGCTTCTACAGGCGCCAAGAGACCCAGTACTTC.

The chain combines TRBV15 with TRBJ2-1; no definite D call. Germline V lookup: CDR1 LNHNV, CDR2 YYDKDF (reference sequence). CDR3 size: 15 residues. The germline V and J ends were trimmed by 4 bases and 4 bases, with 14 bases remaining between them. CDR3 region: CATSTARALYNEQFF. CDR3 sequence (DNA): TGTGCCACCAGCACTGCTAGGGCCCTATACAATGAGCAGTTCTTC.

This CDR3 reads CASSEETGQSQETQYF. CDR3 sequence (DNA): TGTGCCAGCAGTGAAGAGACAGGCCAGTCCCAAGAGACCCAGTACTTC. The rearrangement uses TRBV6-1 and TRBJ2-5; D is perhaps TRBD1 (6 bases). Germline-derived CDR1 and CDR2 are MNHNS and SASEGT. Trimming stripped 1 base from V and 1 base from J, with 13 bases between. The CDR3 runs to 16 residues.

On this clonotype itself: This likely comes from a read error, as the CDR3 has no conserved phenylalanine or tryptophan at its end. The chain employs TRBV6-1 and TRBJ2-7, with 10 nucleotides matching TRBD2. The last part of the DNA fits TRBJ2-4 better; the J call may be wrong. This CDR3 has 17 residues. Germline V lookup: CDR1 MNHNS, CDR2 SASEGT. The CDR3 is CASSGREREGTLNIQYL. The CDR3 nucleotides are TGTGCCAGCAGTGGCCGTGAGCGGGAGGGGACCCTAAACATTCAGTACTTA.

The chain couples TRBV20-1 to TRBJ2-1; no definite D call. CDR3 length equals 14 residues. In germline, CDR1 is DFQATT, CDR2 SNEGSKA (reference sequence). The germline V and J ends were trimmed by 1 base and 6 bases, with 13 bases remaining between them. For the CDR3, the DNA is TGCAGTGCTAGAGGCCCCACCTCTGGCAATGAGCAGTTCTTC. Its translation is CSARGPTSGNEQFF.

V and J are TRBV12-3 or TRBV12-4 and TRBJ2-1; D is uncertain. V was shortened by 6 bases and J by 9 bases, with 15 bases between the two germline ends. This CDR3 comprises 13 residues. The CDR3 here is CASRSSGNSEQFF. CDR3 sequence (DNA): TGTGCCAGCAGGTCCTCTGGGAATAGTGAGCAGTTCTTC.

The chain combines TRBV12-3 or TRBV12-4 with TRBJ2-7; 9 bases line up with TRBD2. The CDR3 sequence is 17 residues long. J was trimmed by 7 bases and V by 5 bases; bases with no gene match: 18. The CDR3: CASSKLGGLAMYGEQYF. Written as DNA, the CDR3 is TGTGCCAGCAGTAAACTAGGGGGACTAGCAATGTATGGAGAGCAGTACTTC.

The chain has TRBV14 and TRBJ2-7, with 8 positions matching TRBD1. After removal of 4 bases from V and 0 bases from J, the junction contained 11 bases not matched to a gene. Germline values: CDR1 SGHDN, CDR2 FVKESK. CDR3 size: 17 residues. The CDR3 DNA follows: TGTGCCAGCAGCCCGACAGGGGCGTGGGGGAGCTCCTACGAGCAGTACTTC. This sequence encodes CASSPTGAWGSSYEQYF.

V gene TRBV29-1 combines with J gene TRBJ2-7; 12 bases fit TRBD1. Germline V gene lookup returns CDR1 SQVTM and CDR2 ANQGSEA. Trimming removed 6 bases from V and 1 base from J; junction bases left unmatched: 4. The CDR3 is made up of 14 amino acids. The CDR3 loop reads CSVEGQGASYEQYF. In DNA, the CDR3 is TGCAGCGTAGAGGGACAGGGGGCATCCTACGAGCAGTACTTC.

A few counts support this clonotype. The chain combines TRBV5-1 with TRBJ2-7; the D is unclear. The CDR3 has 14 residues. CDR1 SGHRS and CDR2 YFSETQ come from the germline V gene. Trimming stripped 0 bases from V and 2 bases from J, with 9 bases between. This chain's CDR3 is CASSLDTTTYEQYF. The CDR3 coding sequence is TGCGCCAGCAGCTTGGATACGACCACCTACGAGCAGTACTTC. Full variable domain (outside the CDR3, taken from reference TRBV5-1 and TRBJ2-7): KAGVTQTPRYLIKTRGQQVTLSCSPISGHRSVSWYQQTPGQGLQFLFEYFSETQRNKGNFPGRFSGRQFSNSRSEMNVSTLELGDSALYLCASSLDTTTYEQYFGPGTRLTVT.

This chain connects TRBV28 to TRBJ1-2; D gene ambiguous. The length of the CDR3 is 14 residues. V lost 3 bases and J lost 4, with 12 bases in between. Germline V lookup: CDR1 MDHEN, CDR2 SYDVKM. CDR3 sequence: CASSFRTRTYGYTF. In DNA, the CDR3 is TGTGCCAGCAGTTTCCGGACCCGCACCTATGGCTACACCTTC.

This clonotype was found a few times. The chain combines TRBV4-1 with TRBJ2-7, with D uncertain. The V end was cut by 11 bases, the J end by 2 bases, with 13 bases between. The CDR3 contains 12 residues. Looked up from germline, CDR1 is MGHRA and CDR2 is YSYEKL. Here the CDR3 DNA reads TGCGCCGTAGGAGAGCCTACCTACGAGCAGTACTTC. Its translation is CAVGEPTYEQYF.

The chain joins TRBV7-9 to TRBJ2-3, with unresolved D. Germline CDR1 and CDR2: SEHNR and FQNEAQ (reference sequence). The germline V and J ends were trimmed by 2 bases and 5 bases, with 17 bases remaining between them. The CDR3 covers 16 residues. CDR3 region: CASSLLGGTAGDTQYF. The CDR3 DNA is TGTGCCAGCAGCTTATTAGGCGGAACCGCCGGAGATACGCAGTATTTT. Full variable domain (missing parts from reference TRBV7-9 and TRBJ2-3): DTGVSQNPRHKITKRGQNVTFRCDPISEHNRLYWYRQTLGQGPEFLTYFQNEAQLEKSRLLSDRFSAERPKGSFSTLEIQRTEQGDSAMYLCASSLLGGTAGDTQYFGPGTRLTVL.

The genes are TRBV20-1 and TRBJ2-1; 7 nucleotides line up with TRBD1. The CDR3 is 15 residues long. CDR1 DFQATT and CDR2 SNEGSKA come from the germline V gene (reference sequence). V shed 6 bases, J shed 0 bases, and the junction held 8 bases outside the gene matches. The CDR3: CSAPRDSSSYNEQFF. The DNA for the CDR3 is TGCAGTGCACCCCGGGACAGTAGCTCCTACAATGAGCAGTTCTTC.

This chain uses TRBV14 with TRBJ1-2; tentatively, D is TRBD1 (5 bases). The CDR3 extends over 12 amino acids. Trimming took off 1 base at V and 8 bases at J, with 8 bases between the two ends. Per the germline V gene, CDR1 is SGHDN and CDR2 is FVKESK. CDR3 amino acids: CASSQVRGGYTF. The DNA for the CDR3 is TGTGCCAGCAGCCAAGTGAGGGGCGGCTACACCTTC.

The V gene is TRBV28, the J gene TRBJ1-4; D gene ambiguous. Germline V gene lookup returns CDR1 MDHEN and CDR2 SYDVKM. This CDR3 contains 14 residues. V gave up 2 bases and J gave up 9 bases, with 13 bases separating them. CDR3 nucleotide sequence: TGTGCCAGCAGTTTAGAGCCGCCTAACCAAAAACTGTTTTTT. This codes for CASSLEPPNQKLFF.

With regard to this clonotype: A much larger clonotype is one base distant, so this may be a read error. J is TRBJ2-3 and V is TRBV7-7; 9 positions match TRBD2. Germline CDR1 and CDR2: SSHAT and FNYEAQ (reference sequence). CDR3 size: 15 residues. J was trimmed by 6 bases and V by 6 bases; bases with no gene match: 10. The CDR3 here is CASSRPAGGLDTQYF. The CDR3 DNA reads as TGTGCCAGCAGTCGACCAGCGGGAGGTCTCGATACGCAGTATTTT.

This chain uses TRBV20-1 with TRBJ2-1, with D perhaps matching TRBD1 or TRBD2 (5 bases each). Between the trimmed V and J ends, which lost 6 bases and 9 bases, there was a span of 24 bases. CDR1 is DFQATT, CDR2 SNEGSKA, per germline (reference sequence). The length of the CDR3 is 15 residues. CDR3 nucleotides: TGCAGTGCCCCAGAGGTTCGAGGGCGAGGGGTTGAGCAGTTCTTC. Translation gives CSAPEVRGRGVEQFF.

The DNA of the CDR3 is TGCCGGGGGGAATCGACTTTCTTT. It encodes CRGESTFF. The chain recombines TRBV20-1 with TRBJ1-1; D perhaps matches TRBD1 (5 bases). This CDR3 comprises 8 residues. The germline V gene has CDR1 DFQATT and CDR2 SNEGSKA (reference sequence).

The gene calls are TRBV20-1 and TRBJ2-7, with D tentatively TRBD1 or TRBD2 (6 bases each). V was clipped by 0 bases and J by 3 bases, with 21 bases between them. Looked up from germline, CDR1 is DFQATT and CDR2 is SNEGSKA (reference sequence). CDR3 length: 17 residues. The CDR3: CSARDSGGPPEFYEQYF. Here the CDR3 DNA reads TGCAGTGCTAGAGATTCTGGGGGGCCCCCAGAGTTCTACGAGCAGTACTTC.

This clonotype was observed a handful of times. This chain uses TRBV7-8 with TRBJ2-7, with D maybe TRBD1 (6 bases). The CDR3 loop spans 16 amino acids. The V end was cut by 4 bases, the J end by 2 bases, with 18 bases between. Germline V gene sequence: CDR1 SGHVS, CDR2 FQNEAQ. The CDR3 region is CASSSQDSQATYEQYF. Here the CDR3 DNA reads TGTGCCAGCAGCTCGCAGGACAGCCAGGCCACCTACGAGCAGTACTTC. The full variable domain, in which reference TRBV7-8 and TRBJ2-7 provide the parts outside the CDR3, is GAGVSQSPRYKVAKRGQDVALRCDPISGHVSLFWYQQALGQGPEFLTYFQNEAQLDKSGLPSDRFFAERPEGSVSTLKIQRTQQEDSAVYLCASSSQDSQATYEQYFGPGTRLTVT.

The rearrangement links TRBV6-1 to TRBJ1-5; D call uncertain. Germline lookup yields CDR1 MNHNS and CDR2 SASEGT. This CDR3 has 14 amino acids. Trimming pared 9 bases from V and 3 bases from J, leaving 15 bases between. The CDR3 DNA reads TGTGCCAGTTGGGTTGGCGGCTTCAATCAGCCCCAGCATTTT. Its translation is CASWVGGFNQPQHF.

Here the CDR3 DNA reads TGCAGTGCTAGAGATCCCAGGAGAGATAGCAATCAGCCCCAGCATTTT. It specifies CSARDPRRDSNQPQHF. The gene calls are TRBV20-1 and TRBJ1-5; D not certain. This CDR3 is 16 amino acids long. From germline, CDR1 is DFQATT and CDR2 SNEGSKA (reference sequence). The V and J ends lost 0 bases and 0 bases respectively, with 12 bases between them.

In this sample, this clonotype turned up a few times. This chain uses TRBV6-2 or TRBV6-3 with TRBJ2-3; D is undetermined. The V gene's germline CDR1 is MNHEY and CDR2 SVGEGT. The CDR3 covers 15 residues. Trimming left V 2 bases short and J 1 base short, with 10 bases between. The CDR3 loop is CASSYRSSRTDTQYF. DNA for the CDR3: TGTGCCAGCAGTTACCGGAGCAGCCGCACAGATACGCAGTATTTT.

Here the CDR3 reads CASSVELAGGPRNEQFF. CDR3 bases: TGTGCCAGCAGCGTAGAACTAGCGGGAGGGCCGAGGAATGAGCAGTTCTTC. V gene TRBV9 combines with J gene TRBJ2-1; 13 nucleotides match TRBD2. The V and J ends lost 0 bases and 7 bases, in that order; junction bases with no gene match: 7. Germline loops: CDR1 SGDLS, CDR2 YYNGEE. The CDR3 is 17 residues long.